This paragraph reports one T cell receptor beta chain. The sample has other DNA sequences that encode this CDR3 too. This entry belongs to a study of blood T cell repertoires in COVID-19. Across the study: Acute-phase and convalescent COVID-19 samples originated in the United States, Italy and Spain.

Per the original methods: Estimation of nucleated cell counts was performed using reference gene primer amplification. The data were produced by immunoSEQ multiplex PCR, yet TCRdb's version contains in-frame clones alone and is incomplete. V, J and clone size reflect that table, while D and trimming were determined from the DNA. The sample yields over 300,000 clones, about 90% seen once. CDR1 is LNHDA and CDR2 is SQIVND in the germline V gene (reference sequence). The CDR3 sequence is 15 residues long. Between the trimmed V and J ends, which lost 1 base and 2 bases, there was a span of 9 bases. This clonotype was sampled from a man between 18 and 29 years old with active or convalescent COVID-19. Source material: peripheral blood. The chain links TRBV19 to TRBJ2-1; a weak D match, TRBD2 (6 bases). DNA of the CDR3: TGTGCCAGTAGTATAGTTGCGGGAACCTACAATGAGCAGTTCTTC. Residues: CASSIVAGTYNEQFF.